Listed below are T cell receptor beta chains from one sample, sequenced in a study of blood T cell repertoires in COVID-19. Method: immunoSEQ multiplex PCR; TCRdb's copy keeps in-frame clones and lacks some. Of about 250,000 clones detected, about four fifths appear once; the ten largest clones hold around 3.5%. Sequencing used PBMCs or T cells enriched from blood (not recorded which). All receptors come from a woman between 40 and 50 years old who had been exposed to COVID-19. The CDR3 runs from the conserved cysteine through the conserved F or W. The D gene is left open where the match is weak. Size is omitted from some rows. Given values are once, few, many or a class for expanded clones.

clone size: -; J gene: TRBJ2-5; D gene: TRBD1; V gene: TRBV5-1; CDR3 DNA: TGCGCCAGCACCACCGGGACAGGGGGCCCAGAGACCCAGTACTTC; CDR3 protein: CASTTGTGGPETQYF
clone size: -; J gene: TRBJ1-4; D gene: -; V gene: TRBV29-1; CDR3 DNA: TGCAGCGTTGAAGGGTACACCGGGGAAAAACTGTTTTTT; CDR3 protein: CSVEGYTGEKLFF
clone size: few; J gene: TRBJ2-2; D gene: -; V gene: TRBV6-6; CDR3 DNA: TGTGCCAGCAGTTACGGATACAGTTCCACCGGGGAGCTGTTTTTT; CDR3 protein: CASSYGYSSTGELFF
clone size: -; J gene: TRBJ1-2; D gene: -; V gene: TRBV5-1; CDR3 DNA: TGCGCCAGCAGCTTGGACGGACAGAACTATGGCTACACCTTC; CDR3 protein: CASSLDGQNYGYTF
clone size: -; J gene: TRBJ1-1; D gene: TRBD1; V gene: TRBV25-1; CDR3 DNA: TGTGCCAGCAGTGAGAACGGACAGGGGCGCTACACTGAAGCTTTCTTT; CDR3 protein: CASSENGQGRYTEAFF
clone size: -; J gene: TRBJ1-1; D gene: -; V gene: TRBV19; CDR3 DNA: TGTGCCAGTAGTAGAAGCGGGAACACTGAAGCTTTCTTT; CDR3 protein: CASSRSGNTEAFF
clone size: -; J gene: TRBJ2-7; D gene: TRBD2; V gene: TRBV5-5; CDR3 DNA: TGTGCCAGCACCATGTTTGGGGGGGTATCCTACGAGCAGTACTTC; CDR3 protein: CASTMFGGVSYEQYF
clone size: -; J gene: TRBJ2-2; D gene: TRBD1; V gene: TRBV6-5; CDR3 DNA: TGTGCCAGCAGTTACACAGTTACAGGGGCCGGGGAGCTGTTTTTT; CDR3 protein: CASSYTVTGAGELFF
clone size: -; J gene: TRBJ2-7; D gene: -; V gene: TRBV7-6; CDR3 DNA: TGTGCCAGCAGCCCTACAGACAACTACGAGCAGTACTTC; CDR3 protein: CASSPTDNYEQYF
clone size: -; J gene: TRBJ1-2; D gene: TRBD1; V gene: TRBV4-1; CDR3 DNA: TGCGCCAGCAGCCAAGGAGGACAGGGGAAGAGCTATGGCTACACCTTC; CDR3 protein: CASSQGGQGKSYGYTF
clone size: -; J gene: TRBJ1-1; D gene: -; V gene: TRBV7-9; CDR3 DNA: TGTGCCAGCAGACCTGTCGGCGGGAACACTGAAGCTTTCTTT; CDR3 protein: CASRPVGGNTEAFF
clone size: -; J gene: TRBJ2-1; D gene: -; V gene: TRBV28; CDR3 DNA: TGTGCCAGCAGTTCCCGGACTTCTAGCTACAATGAGCAGTTCTTC; CDR3 protein: CASSSRTSSYNEQFF
clone size: -; J gene: TRBJ2-5; D gene: TRBD2; V gene: TRBV7-3; CDR3 DNA: TGTGCCAGCAGCTTATTGGGGGGACTAGCGGGGCAAGAGACCCAGTACTTC; CDR3 protein: CASSLLGGLAGQETQYF
clone size: -; J gene: TRBJ2-3; D gene: -; V gene: TRBV10-3; CDR3 DNA: TGTGCCATCAGTGAGGGGTCAGGGACAGATACGCAGTATTTT; CDR3 protein: CAISEGSGTDTQYF
clone size: -; J gene: TRBJ2-7; D gene: TRBD1; V gene: TRBV29-1; CDR3 DNA: TGCAGCGGGCAGGGACAGGGCTCCTACGAGCAGTACTTC; CDR3 protein: CSGQGQGSYEQYF
clone size: -; J gene: TRBJ2-3; D gene: -; V gene: TRBV7-3; CDR3 DNA: TGTGCCAGCAGCTTGACAGCTAGCACAGATACGCAGTATTTT; CDR3 protein: CASSLTASTDTQYF
clone size: -; J gene: TRBJ2-3; D gene: TRBD2; V gene: TRBV14; CDR3 DNA: TGTGCCAGCAGCCTCCAGCGGGGGAGCACAGATACGCAGTATTTT; CDR3 protein: CASSLQRGSTDTQYF
clone size: -; J gene: TRBJ1-5; D gene: TRBD1; V gene: TRBV28; CDR3 DNA: TGTGCCAGCAGTTCCGGTGAGGGGGCCTATAGCAATCAGCCCCAGCATTTT; CDR3 protein: CASSSGEGAYSNQPQHF
clone size: -; J gene: TRBJ1-4; D gene: -; V gene: TRBV19; CDR3 DNA: TGTGCCAGTAGTATAAGTATCAGGAAGAATGAAAAACTGTTTTTT; CDR3 protein: CASSISIRKNEKLFF
clone size: -; J gene: TRBJ2-3; D gene: TRBD2; V gene: TRBV20-1; CDR3 DNA: TGCAGTGCTAGTTTTGATGGGACTAGCGGGCAAGATACGCAGTATTTT; CDR3 protein: CSASFDGTSGQDTQYF
clone size: -; J gene: TRBJ2-7; D gene: TRBD1; V gene: TRBV6-5; CDR3 DNA: TGTGCCAGCAGTTATCGGACAGGGGGGGACGAGCAGTACTTC; CDR3 protein: CASSYRTGGDEQYF
clone size: -; J gene: TRBJ1-1; D gene: -; V gene: TRBV6-5; CDR3 DNA: TGTGCCATACGACTGACAGAAACGAACACTGAAGCTTTCTTT; CDR3 protein: CAIRLTETNTEAFF
clone size: once; J gene: TRBJ1-1; D gene: -; V gene: TRBV27; CDR3 DNA: TGTGCCAGCAGTCTAGCCCTCCACAGTGCCGGCACTGAAGCTTTCTTT; CDR3 protein: CASSLALHSAGTEAFF
clone size: once; J gene: TRBJ1-5; D gene: -; V gene: TRBV10-3; CDR3 DNA: TGTGCCATCAGTGCGTTGGGGCCCGATCAGCCCCAGCATTTT; CDR3 protein: CAISALGPDQPQHF
clone size: -; J gene: TRBJ2-7; D gene: -; V gene: TRBV5-5; CDR3 DNA: TGTGCCAGCAGCTTGGGGCAGGTGGACTACGAGCAGTACTTC; CDR3 protein: CASSLGQVDYEQYF
clone size: -; J gene: TRBJ2-7; D gene: -; V gene: TRBV3-1/TRBV3-2; CDR3 DNA: TGTGCCAGCAGCCAAGTCACGGGTCCCGAGCAGTACTTC; CDR3 protein: CASSQVTGPEQYF
clone size: -; J gene: TRBJ1-2; D gene: -; V gene: TRBV19; CDR3 DNA: TGTGCCAGTCGGAAGTCGCGACAGGTCTGGTATGGCTACACCTTC; CDR3 protein: CASRKSRQVWYGYTF
clone size: -; J gene: TRBJ1-2; D gene: -; V gene: TRBV5-4; CDR3 DNA: TGTGCCAGCAGACAGACATACGATGATGGCTACACCTTC; CDR3 protein: CASRQTYDDGYTF
clone size: -; J gene: TRBJ1-1; D gene: TRBD1; V gene: TRBV11-2; CDR3 DNA: TGTGCCAGCAGCTTAAAGAGAGGGGGCGACACTGAAGCTTTCTTT; CDR3 protein: CASSLKRGGDTEAFF
clone size: few; J gene: TRBJ1-3; D gene: TRBD1; V gene: TRBV7-9; CDR3 DNA: TGTGCCAGCAGCTTAGACAGGGGCGGAAACACCATATATTTT; CDR3 protein: CASSLDRGGNTIYF
clone size: -; J gene: TRBJ1-5; D gene: TRBD1; V gene: TRBV7-8; CDR3 DNA: TGTGCCAGCAGCTCCACAGGGGTCAATCAGCCCCAGCATTTT; CDR3 protein: CASSSTGVNQPQHF
clone size: -; J gene: TRBJ1-1; D gene: -; V gene: TRBV7-2; CDR3 DNA: TGTGCCAGCAGCTTCAGGGGCCTACTATATTCGGGAGCTTTCTTT; CDR3 protein: CASSFRGLLYSGAFF
clone size: -; J gene: TRBJ1-1; D gene: -; V gene: TRBV28; CDR3 DNA: TGTGCCAGCAGCGCGTGGGGAGGGGAGAACACTGAAGCTTTCTTT; CDR3 protein: CASSAWGGENTEAFF
clone size: -; J gene: TRBJ1-5; D gene: -; V gene: TRBV3-1/TRBV3-2; CDR3 DNA: TGTGCCAGCAGCCAACAGTATCTGAGCAATCAGCCCCAGCATTTT; CDR3 protein: CASSQQYLSNQPQHF
clone size: -; J gene: TRBJ2-1; D gene: TRBD2; V gene: TRBV27; CDR3 DNA: TGTGCCAGCAGGCGAGCCGGGACTAGCATAAATGAGCAGTTCTTC; CDR3 protein: CASRRAGTSINEQFF
clone size: -; J gene: TRBJ1-1; D gene: TRBD1; V gene: TRBV7-9; CDR3 DNA: TGTGCCAGCAGCCCACCGACAGGGAGGAACACTGAAGCTTTCTTT; CDR3 protein: CASSPPTGRNTEAFF
clone size: many; J gene: TRBJ1-4; D gene: -; V gene: TRBV11-2; CDR3 DNA: TGTGCCAGCAGCTTAGGGACAATGATTAATGAAAAACTGTTTTTT; CDR3 protein: CASSLGTMINEKLFF
clone size: -; J gene: TRBJ2-1; D gene: -; V gene: TRBV4-2; CDR3 DNA: TGTGCCAGCAGGGACCCCGGGACTCCCCGAAGTGGTGAGCAGTTCTTC; CDR3 protein: CASRDPGTPRSGEQFF
clone size: -; J gene: TRBJ1-4; D gene: TRBD1; V gene: TRBV6-5; CDR3 DNA: TGTGCCAGCAGCCCCTCCGGGACAGGGAGCGAAAAACTGTTTTTT; CDR3 protein: CASSPSGTGSEKLFF
clone size: -; J gene: TRBJ1-2; D gene: -; V gene: TRBV7-9; CDR3 DNA: TGTGCCAGCAGCCCGCTGGGGCAGGGTGACTATGGCTACACCTTC; CDR3 protein: CASSPLGQGDYGYTF
clone size: -; J gene: TRBJ2-7; D gene: TRBD2; V gene: TRBV7-2; CDR3 DNA: TGTGCCAGCAGCCCCGGGGGGAGCTCCTACGAGCAGTACTTC; CDR3 protein: CASSPGGSSYEQYF
clone size: -; J gene: TRBJ2-7; D gene: TRBD2; V gene: TRBV4-2; CDR3 DNA: TGTGCCAGCAGCCAAGGGCTAGCGGGAACCTACGAGCAGTACTTC; CDR3 protein: CASSQGLAGTYEQYF
clone size: -; J gene: TRBJ2-2; D gene: TRBD2; V gene: TRBV27; CDR3 DNA: TGTGCCAGCAGGTGGACTAGCGGGTCCGGGGAGCTGTTTTTT; CDR3 protein: CASRWTSGSGELFF
clone size: -; J gene: TRBJ1-2; D gene: TRBD1; V gene: TRBV12-3/TRBV12-4; CDR3 DNA: TGTGCCAGCAGTTTAGGGGGACAGGCTGGGAAGGTCTTC; CDR3 protein: CASSLGGQAGKVF
clone size: -; J gene: TRBJ1-2; D gene: TRBD1; V gene: TRBV5-1; CDR3 DNA: TGCGCCAGCAGCTTCCAGGGGGCTCCAGGTTCTTATGGCTACACCTTC; CDR3 protein: CASSFQGAPGSYGYTF
clone size: -; J gene: TRBJ2-1; D gene: -; V gene: TRBV5-5; CDR3 DNA: TGTGCCAGCAGCTTGACCCTTTCGACTGGGAGCTCCTACAATGAGCAGTTCTTC; CDR3 protein: CASSLTLSTGSSYNEQFF
clone size: few; J gene: TRBJ2-5; D gene: TRBD2; V gene: TRBV5-1; CDR3 DNA: TGCGCCAGCAGCCTAACCGGGACTAGCGGGGGGGAGACCCAGTACTTC; CDR3 protein: CASSLTGTSGGETQYF
clone size: -; J gene: TRBJ2-1; D gene: TRBD2; V gene: TRBV6-2/TRBV6-3; CDR3 DNA: TGTGCCAGCAGTTACAGCAGGGCGGGGGGGGCCAATGAGCAGTTCTTC; CDR3 protein: CASSYSRAGGANEQFF
clone size: -; J gene: TRBJ1-2; D gene: -; V gene: TRBV7-9; CDR3 DNA: TGTGCCAGCAGCTCGGGAGGGGCAAGGGAAGGCTACACCTTC; CDR3 protein: CASSSGGAREGYTF
clone size: many; J gene: TRBJ1-1; D gene: -; V gene: TRBV19; CDR3 DNA: TGTGCCAATCTGACAGGGAACACTGAAGCTTTCTTT; CDR3 protein: CANLTGNTEAFF
clone size: -; J gene: TRBJ1-1; D gene: -; V gene: TRBV4-1; CDR3 DNA: TGCGCCAGCAGCCAAGATGAAACAGGGACCATGAACACTGAAGCTTTCTTT; CDR3 protein: CASSQDETGTMNTEAFF
clone size: -; J gene: TRBJ1-6; D gene: TRBD1; V gene: TRBV15; CDR3 DNA: TGTGCCACCCGGGGGACAGACTATTCACCCCTCCACTTT; CDR3 protein: CATRGTDYSPLHF
clone size: many; J gene: TRBJ2-7; D gene: TRBD2; V gene: TRBV6-2/TRBV6-3; CDR3 DNA: TGTGCCAGCAGTTACGTTAGCGGGGGGGCCTACGAGCAGTACTTC; CDR3 protein: CASSYVSGGAYEQYF
clone size: -; J gene: TRBJ2-1; D gene: -; V gene: TRBV2; CDR3 DNA: TGTGCCAGCAGTGAACTGGGGGGGGGCCCGAACAATGAGCAGTTCTTC; CDR3 protein: CASSELGGGPNNEQFF
clone size: -; J gene: TRBJ2-3; D gene: -; V gene: TRBV15; CDR3 DNA: TGTGCCACCAGCAGAGCAAAACTACCCACAGATACGCAGTATTTT; CDR3 protein: CATSRAKLPTDTQYF
clone size: -; J gene: TRBJ1-3; D gene: -; V gene: TRBV6-5; CDR3 DNA: TGTGCCAGCAGGGTTACGGTTGCTGGAAACACCATATATTTT; CDR3 protein: CASRVTVAGNTIYF
clone size: -; J gene: TRBJ1-1; D gene: -; V gene: TRBV5-8; CDR3 DNA: TGTGCCAGCAGCTTGGATGACCAGGGAACTGAAGCTTTCTTT; CDR3 protein: CASSLDDQGTEAFF
clone size: -; J gene: TRBJ1-6; D gene: TRBD1; V gene: TRBV9; CDR3 DNA: TGTGCCAGCAGCGTAGATATAGGGGGCAGGGGAGCCAATTCACCCCTCCACTTT; CDR3 protein: CASSVDIGGRGANSPLHF
clone size: -; J gene: TRBJ2-5; D gene: -; V gene: TRBV5-1; CDR3 DNA: TGCGCCAGCAGCTTGGTTAGCCAAGAGACCCAGTACTTC; CDR3 protein: CASSLVSQETQYF